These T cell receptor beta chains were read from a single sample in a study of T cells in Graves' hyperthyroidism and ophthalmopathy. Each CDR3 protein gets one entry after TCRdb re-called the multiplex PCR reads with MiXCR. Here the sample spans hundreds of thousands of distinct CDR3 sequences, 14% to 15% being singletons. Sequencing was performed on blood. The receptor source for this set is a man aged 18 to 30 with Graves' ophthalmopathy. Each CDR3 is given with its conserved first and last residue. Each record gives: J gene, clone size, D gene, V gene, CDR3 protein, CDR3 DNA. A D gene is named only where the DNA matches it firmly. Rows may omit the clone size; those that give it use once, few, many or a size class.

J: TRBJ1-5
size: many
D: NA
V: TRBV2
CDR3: CASSDRGRGNQPQHF
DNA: TGTGCCAGCAGTGATCGGGGTAGGGGCAATCAGCCCCAGCATTTT

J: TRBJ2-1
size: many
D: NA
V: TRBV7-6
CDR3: CASSFGPDNEQFF
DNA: TGTGCCAGCAGTTTTGGACCCGACAATGAGCAGTTCTTC

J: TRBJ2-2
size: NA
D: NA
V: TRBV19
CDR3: CASSIGTGELLF
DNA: TGTGCCAGTAGTATTGGCACCGGGGAGCTGCTTTTT

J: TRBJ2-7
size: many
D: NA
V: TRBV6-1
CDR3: CASTTGRPLSYEQYF
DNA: TGTGCCAGCACTACGGGCAGGCCACTTTCCTACGAGCAGTACTTC

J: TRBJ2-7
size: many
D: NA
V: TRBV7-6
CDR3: CASSPRKLGGYEQYF
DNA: TGTGCCAGCAGCCCTAGGAAACTCGGCGGGTACGAGCAGTACTTC

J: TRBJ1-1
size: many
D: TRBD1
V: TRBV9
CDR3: CASSGTGNLNTEAFF
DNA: TGTGCCAGCAGCGGGACAGGGAACTTGAACACTGAAGCTTTCTTT

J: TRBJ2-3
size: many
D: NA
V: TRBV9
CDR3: CASGRDGSTDTQYF
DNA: TGTGCCAGCGGAAGGGACGGAAGCACAGATACGCAGTATTTT

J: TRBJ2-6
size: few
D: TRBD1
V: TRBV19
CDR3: CASSMDRHSGANVLTF
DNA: TGTGCCAGTAGTATGGACAGGCACTCTGGGGCCAACGTCCTGACTTTC

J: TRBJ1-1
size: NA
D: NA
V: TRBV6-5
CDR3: CASSYSMGYSSKTEAFF
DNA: TGTGCCAGCAGTTACTCGATGGGTTACAGTTCGAAGACTGAAGCTTTCTTT

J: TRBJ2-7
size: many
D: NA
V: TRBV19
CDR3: CASSIVGYSYEQYF
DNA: TGTGCCAGTAGTATCGTCGGGTACTCCTACGAGCAGTACTTC

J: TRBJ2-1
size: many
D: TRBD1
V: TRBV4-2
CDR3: CASSQPQGDNEQFF
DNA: TGTGCCAGCAGCCAACCCCAGGGGGACAATGAGCAGTTCTTC

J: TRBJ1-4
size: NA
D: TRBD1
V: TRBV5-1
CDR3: CASSRDRVNEKLFF
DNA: TGCGCCAGCAGCCGGGACAGGGTGAATGAAAAACTGTTTTTT

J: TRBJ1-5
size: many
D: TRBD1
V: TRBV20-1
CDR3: CSATFDRAYQPQHF
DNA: TGCAGTGCCACGTTCGACAGGGCTTATCAGCCCCAGCATTTT

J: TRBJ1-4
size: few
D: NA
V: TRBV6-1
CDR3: CASSNYRVSGPNEKLFF
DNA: TGTGCCAGCAGTAACTACAGGGTGTCCGGGCCTAATGAAAAACTGTTTTTT

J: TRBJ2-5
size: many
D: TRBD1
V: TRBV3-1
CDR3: CASRRQGGETQYF
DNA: TGTGCCAGCAGGCGACAGGGCGGAGAGACCCAGTACTTC

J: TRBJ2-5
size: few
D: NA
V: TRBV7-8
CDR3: CASSHLVFQETQYF
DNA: TGTGCCAGCAGCCATCTAGTTTTCCAAGAGACCCAGTACTTC

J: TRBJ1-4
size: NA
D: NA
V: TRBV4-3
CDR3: CASSPRGISAFRAGKLFF
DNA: TGCGCCAGCAGCCCCCGGGGCATTTCCGCTTTTAGGGCTGGAAAACTGTTTTTT

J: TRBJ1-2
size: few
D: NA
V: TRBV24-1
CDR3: CATSDLLWNGYTF
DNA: TGTGCCACCAGTGATTTGCTCTGGAATGGCTACACCTTC

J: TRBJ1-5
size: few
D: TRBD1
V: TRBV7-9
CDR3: CASGSGQGTQPQHF
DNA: TGTGCCAGCGGCTCCGGACAGGGAACTCAGCCCCAGCATTTT

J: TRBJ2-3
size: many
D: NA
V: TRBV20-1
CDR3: CSARRDPGDTQYF
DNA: TGCAGTGCTAGACGGGACCCCGGGGATACGCAGTATTTT

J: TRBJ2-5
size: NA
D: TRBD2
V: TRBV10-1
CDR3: CASSSGLAGDQETQYF
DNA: TGCGCCAGCAGCTCTGGACTAGCGGGGGACCAAGAGACCCAGTACTTC

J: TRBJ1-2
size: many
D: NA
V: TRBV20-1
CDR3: CSGRINYGYTF
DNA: TGCAGCGGTAGGATCAACTATGGCTACACCTTC

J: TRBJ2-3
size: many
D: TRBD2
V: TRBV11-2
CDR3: CASSLGTLAGASDTQYF
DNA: TGTGCCAGCAGCTTGGGGACACTAGCGGGAGCCTCAGATACGCAGTATTTT

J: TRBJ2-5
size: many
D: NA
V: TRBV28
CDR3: CASSFNLEVSETQYF
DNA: TGTGCCAGCAGTTTCAACCTGGAGGTCTCAGAGACCCAGTACTTC

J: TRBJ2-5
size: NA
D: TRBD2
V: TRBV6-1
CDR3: CASIPGGGFAQETQYF
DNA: TGTGCCAGCATTCCCGGGGGGGGGTTCGCGCAAGAGACCCAGTACTTC

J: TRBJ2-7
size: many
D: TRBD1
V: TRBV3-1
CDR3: CASSQTGGAFYEQYF
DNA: TGTGCCAGCAGCCAGACAGGGGGGGCCTTCTACGAGCAGTACTTC

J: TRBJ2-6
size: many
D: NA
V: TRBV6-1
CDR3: CASSDIDDSSSGANVLTF
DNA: TGTGCCAGCAGCGACATCGATGATTCAAGCTCTGGGGCCAACGTCCTGACTTTC

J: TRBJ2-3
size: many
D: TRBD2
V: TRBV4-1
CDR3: CASSQERGTSDTDTQYF
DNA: TGCGCCAGCAGCCAAGAGAGGGGGACTAGCGACACAGATACGCAGTATTTT

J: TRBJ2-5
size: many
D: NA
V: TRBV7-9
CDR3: CASRPGQGSPQETQYF
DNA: TGTGCCAGCAGGCCCGGTCAGGGCAGTCCCCAAGAGACCCAGTACTTC

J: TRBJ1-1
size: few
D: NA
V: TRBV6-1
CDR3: CASSEGGGTEAFF
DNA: TGTGCCAGCAGTGAAGGGGGCGGCACTGAAGCTTTCTTT

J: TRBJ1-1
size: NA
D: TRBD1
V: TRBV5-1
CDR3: CASGQGLSEAFF
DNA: TGCGCCAGCGGACAGGGGTTGTCTGAAGCTTTCTTT

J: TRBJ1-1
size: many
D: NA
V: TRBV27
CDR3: CASSTPGLRMNTEAFF
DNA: TGTGCCAGCAGTACACCGGGACTGAGAATGAACACTGAAGCTTTCTTT

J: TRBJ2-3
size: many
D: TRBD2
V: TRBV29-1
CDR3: CSVARQGRLAGDTQYF
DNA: TGCAGCGTTGCGAGACAGGGGAGACTAGCGGGAGATACGCAGTATTTT

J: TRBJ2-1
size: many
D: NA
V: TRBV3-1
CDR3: CASSPDSLGQFF
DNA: TGTGCCAGCAGCCCAGACTCTTTAGGGCAGTTCTTC

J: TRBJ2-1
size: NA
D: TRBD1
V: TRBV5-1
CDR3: CASSRTGAGYNEQFF
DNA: TGCGCCAGCAGCAGGACAGGGGCAGGGTACAATGAGCAGTTCTTC

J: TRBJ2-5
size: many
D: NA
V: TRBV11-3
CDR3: CASSFPEAYQETQYF
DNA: TGTGCCAGCAGCTTCCCCGAGGCGTACCAAGAGACCCAGTACTTC

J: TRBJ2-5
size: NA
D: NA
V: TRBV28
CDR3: CASSSRGLASETQYF
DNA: TGTGCCAGCAGCTCCAGGGGCCTTGCCTCAGAGACCCAGTACTTC

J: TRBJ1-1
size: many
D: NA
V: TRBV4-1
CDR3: CASSQRAGANTEAFF
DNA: TGCGCCAGCAGCCAAAGGGCAGGGGCAAACACTGAAGCTTTCTTT

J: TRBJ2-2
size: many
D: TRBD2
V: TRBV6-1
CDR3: CASSWAGGRTGELFF
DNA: TGTGCCAGCAGTTGGGCGGGGGGTCGAACCGGGGAGCTGTTTTTT

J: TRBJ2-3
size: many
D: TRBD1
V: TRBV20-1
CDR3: CSARDPVTGGATDTQYF
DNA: TGCAGTGCTAGAGACCCGGTGACAGGGGGCGCCACAGATACGCAGTATTTT

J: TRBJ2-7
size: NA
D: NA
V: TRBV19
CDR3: CASSIRGAGYYEQYF
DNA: TGTGCCAGTAGTATAAGGGGGGCGGGGTATTACGAGCAGTACTTC

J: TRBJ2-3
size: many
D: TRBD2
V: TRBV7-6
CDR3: CASLAGGPTDTQYF
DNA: TGTGCCTCCCTGGCGGGGGGGCCGACAGATACGCAGTATTTT

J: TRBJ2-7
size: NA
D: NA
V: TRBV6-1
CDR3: CASPGKGSSYEQYF
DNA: TGTGCCAGCCCCGGGAAGGGTAGCTCCTACGAGCAGTACTTC

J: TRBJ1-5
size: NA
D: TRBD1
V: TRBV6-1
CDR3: CATGQGGTNPPQHF
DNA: TGTGCCACGGGACAGGGCGGTACCAATCCGCCCCAGCATTTT

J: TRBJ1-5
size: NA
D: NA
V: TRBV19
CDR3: CASLDRIDQPQHF
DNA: TGTGCCAGTCTAGATAGGATCGATCAGCCCCAGCATTTT

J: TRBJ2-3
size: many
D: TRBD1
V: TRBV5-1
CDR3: CASSPSRGTGARDTQYF
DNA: TGCGCCAGCAGCCCCTCCCGCGGGACAGGGGCCCGAGATACGCAGTATTTT

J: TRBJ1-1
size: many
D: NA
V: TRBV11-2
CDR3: CASSPQQNTEAFF
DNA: TGTGCCAGCAGCCCCCAACAGAACACTGAAGCTTTCTTT

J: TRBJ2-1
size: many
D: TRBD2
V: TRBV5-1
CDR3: CASSARGGSNEQFF
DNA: TGCGCCAGCAGCGCCCGGGGGGGCAGCAATGAGCAGTTCTTC

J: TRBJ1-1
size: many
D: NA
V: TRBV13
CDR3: CASSYGYPRTRAFF
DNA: TGTGCCAGCAGCTACGGGTACCCCCGGACACGGGCTTTCTTT

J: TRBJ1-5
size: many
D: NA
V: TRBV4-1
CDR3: CASSQVKNQPQHF
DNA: TGCGCCAGCAGCCAAGTTAAGAATCAGCCCCAGCATTTT